Listed below are T cell receptor beta chains from one sample, sequenced in a study of blood T cell repertoires in COVID-19. Only in-frame clones appear in the TCRdb table, and some are missing; sequencing was by immunoSEQ multiplex PCR. The sample yields around 61,000 clones, 85% to 90% seen once. The sample comprised peripheral blood. Every receptor here comes from a man aged 55 to 69 with acute or convalescent COVID-19. Both conserved end residues are part of each CDR3. Fields, in order: D gene, V gene, clone size, CDR3 protein. A D gene is named only where the DNA matches it firmly. Only some rows state a clone size, as once, few, many or a class for expanded clones.

d_gene: NA
v_gene: TRBV13
abundance: NA
CDR3aa: CASSSSSSGNTIYF

d_gene: NA
v_gene: TRBV29-1
abundance: NA
CDR3aa: CSVADSFSGNTIYF

d_gene: NA
v_gene: TRBV30
abundance: NA
CDR3aa: CAWMAGLPGTDTQYF

d_gene: TRBD1
v_gene: TRBV6-5
abundance: NA
CDR3aa: CASSTRQGSNNEQFF

d_gene: NA
v_gene: TRBV25-1
abundance: NA
CDR3aa: CASSVTQGRGYTF

d_gene: TRBD1
v_gene: TRBV10-2
abundance: NA
CDR3aa: CASSDIWQGDAYEQYF

d_gene: NA
v_gene: TRBV5-8
abundance: NA
CDR3aa: CASTGGRNSNQPQHF

d_gene: TRBD2
v_gene: TRBV5-1
abundance: NA
CDR3aa: CASSLALTSGTSGQGYNEQFF

d_gene: NA
v_gene: TRBV9
abundance: NA
CDR3aa: CASSPGAHQDEQYF

d_gene: NA
v_gene: TRBV24-1
abundance: NA
CDR3aa: CATRAGSDRIFTGELFF

d_gene: NA
v_gene: TRBV19
abundance: NA
CDR3aa: CASSIRQRINYGYTF

d_gene: NA
v_gene: TRBV5-1
abundance: NA
CDR3aa: CASSQQRETGELFF

d_gene: TRBD2
v_gene: TRBV6-4
abundance: NA
CDR3aa: CASSPGGESEQFF

d_gene: NA
v_gene: TRBV10-2
abundance: few
CDR3aa: CASSPGHNVGELFF

d_gene: NA
v_gene: TRBV27
abundance: NA
CDR3aa: CASSFWGSSTDTQYF

d_gene: NA
v_gene: TRBV4-2
abundance: NA
CDR3aa: CASSQESRSNTGELFF

d_gene: NA
v_gene: TRBV27
abundance: NA
CDR3aa: CASSLKGVGGYTF

d_gene: NA
v_gene: TRBV7-9
abundance: NA
CDR3aa: CASSLLDSTEAFF

d_gene: TRBD1
v_gene: TRBV19
abundance: NA
CDR3aa: CASSPRGGTGVYNEQFF

d_gene: NA
v_gene: TRBV2
abundance: NA
CDR3aa: CASRPQGGYTGELFF

d_gene: NA
v_gene: TRBV21-1
abundance: NA
CDR3aa: CASSKKSYGHGEGQGPEADTQYF

d_gene: TRBD1
v_gene: TRBV14
abundance: NA
CDR3aa: CASSQARGQGWYF

d_gene: TRBD1
v_gene: TRBV2
abundance: NA
CDR3aa: CASTGQANYGYTF

d_gene: TRBD1
v_gene: TRBV5-4
abundance: NA
CDR3aa: CASQPFQTGPYEQYF

d_gene: TRBD1
v_gene: TRBV6-5
abundance: once
CDR3aa: CASSYSLTGGTKLFF

d_gene: NA
v_gene: TRBV27
abundance: NA
CDR3aa: CASSPLTEYTGELFF

d_gene: TRBD1
v_gene: TRBV6-6
abundance: few
CDR3aa: CASSGQGASNQPQHF

d_gene: NA
v_gene: TRBV21-1
abundance: NA
CDR3aa: CASSPGSGGGQPQHF

d_gene: NA
v_gene: TRBV5-4
abundance: NA
CDR3aa: CASSEQVSLTEKLFF

d_gene: TRBD1
v_gene: TRBV10-3
abundance: NA
CDR3aa: CASHGTDNEKLFF

d_gene: NA
v_gene: TRBV6-5
abundance: once
CDR3aa: CASSSSAGLGYTF

d_gene: TRBD1
v_gene: TRBV24-1
abundance: NA
CDR3aa: CATSDPTGREETQYF

d_gene: NA
v_gene: TRBV5-6
abundance: once
CDR3aa: CASSLTAGSGANVLTF

d_gene: TRBD2
v_gene: TRBV13
abundance: NA
CDR3aa: CASSSTSGTDTQYF

d_gene: NA
v_gene: TRBV7-9
abundance: NA
CDR3aa: CASSLGEDSRNEKLFF

d_gene: NA
v_gene: TRBV5-1
abundance: NA
CDR3aa: CASSWGQVVGYGYTF

d_gene: TRBD1
v_gene: TRBV5-1
abundance: NA
CDR3aa: CASVTGTGASEQYF